This record looks at one T cell receptor beta chain sequence and its context. This record comes from a study of blood T cell repertoires in COVID-19. How the authors handled the data: The authors estimated nucleated cell counts from reference gene primer amplification. The protocol was immunoSEQ multiplex PCR, while the TCRdb copy is restricted to in-frame clones and leaves out a portion. V, J and clone size reflect that table, while D and trimming were determined from the DNA. The top ten hold around 39% of the sample, which has about 92,000 clones, 85% seen once. The germline V gene has CDR1 SQVTM and CDR2 ANQGSEA. Trimming took 4 bases from V and 2 from J, leaving 12 bases between them. This CDR3 contains 14 residues.

Sequenced input: peripheral blood. This chain uses TRBV29-1 with TRBJ1-5, with D possibly being TRBD1 (5 bases). This receptor was identified in a man of 80 years or more with acute or convalescent COVID-19. CDR3 sequence: CSVADNLGNQPQHF. In nucleotides, the CDR3 is TGCAGCGTTGCGGACAACCTAGGCAATCAGCCCCAGCATTTT.